Each of the 28 T cell receptor beta chains below was sequenced from the same sample in a study of shared clonotypes between healthy human individuals (dated by TCRdb to about 2020). The library was built by means of the immunoSEQ multiplex PCR assay. TCRdb took this table from immuneACCESS and kept in-frame rearrangements with V and J called. Such tables lack part of the clones; where checked against another copy, unresolved V genes explain under half of the gap, and the rest is unexplained. This sample is represented by over a million clones; about 80% of them were singletons. The top ten clonotypes cover about 0.52% of the sample. Sequencing used memory CD4+ T cells from PBMCs. According to the study, the label for this sample's cell subset or site signals: CD45RA-negative fraction. These receptors all come from a man in his late teens or twenties in good health. Some clones in this sample may be carry-over from other donors' samples.

The chain couples TRBV9 to TRBJ2-7, with D hard to call. V gave up 0 bases and J gave up 1 base, with 11 bases separating them. This CDR3 has 15 residues. Germline CDR1 and CDR2: SGDLS and YYNGEE. DNA for the CDR3: TGTGCCAGCAGCGTAGGTCAGGACCTTTCCTACGAGCAGTACTTC. It specifies CASSVGQDLSYEQYF.

This chain links TRBV5-5 with TRBJ2-7, with D perhaps given as TRBD1 or TRBD2 (6 bases each). The CDR3 is 15 residues long. CDR1 SGHKS and CDR2 YYEKEE come from the germline V gene (reference sequence). V was cut by 0 bases and J by 0 bases, with 10 bases left in between. The CDR3 bases are TGTGCCAGCAGCTTGGTGGGGGGCACCTCCTACGAGCAGTACTTC. Its protein product is CASSLVGGTSYEQYF.

V gene TRBV6-6 combines with J gene TRBJ1-2; TRBD1 might be the D (5 bases). Germline V gene lookup returns CDR1 MNHNY and CDR2 SVGAGI (reference sequence). Trimming cost V 0 bases and J 3 bases, with 5 bases left between them. The CDR3 has 13 residues. CDR3 sequence: CASSYSGDYGYTF. The CDR3 nucleotides read TGTGCCAGCAGTTACTCGGGGGACTATGGCTACACCTTC.

This rearrangement joins TRBV5-1 to TRBJ1-1; D unclear. The CDR3 is made up of 16 amino acids. Trimming shortened V by 0 bases and J by 10 bases, and 22 bases separated the two germline ends. Germline V gives CDR1 SGHRS, CDR2 YFSETQ. This chain's CDR3 is CASSLEAVEGGPSAFF. In nucleotides, the CDR3 is TGCGCCAGCAGCTTGGAGGCGGTCGAAGGAGGACCCTCAGCTTTCTTT.

V usage is TRBV2 and J usage is TRBJ1-1; D gene uncertain. The CDR3 has 11 residues. Germline lookup yields CDR1 SNHLY and CDR2 FYNNEI. V lost 7 bases to trimming and J lost 0 bases, with 3 bases between them. The CDR3 loop reads CASTVNTEAFF. CDR3 in DNA: TGTGCCAGCACTGTGAACACTGAAGCTTTCTTT.

The J gene is TRBJ2-7, the V gene TRBV28; 9 bases align to TRBD2. The CDR3 is 17 residues long. Germline CDR1 reads MDHEN; CDR2 reads SYDVKM. After removal of 2 bases from V and 1 base from J, the junction contained 9 bases not matched to a gene. The CDR3 region is CASSLRSSGIVSYEQYF. The CDR3 DNA reads TGTGCCAGCAGTTTACGGTCTAGCGGGATCGTTTCCTACGAGCAGTACTTC.

This chain connects TRBV11-2 to TRBJ2-3; 7 positions match TRBD2. Germline CDR1 reads SGHAT; CDR2 reads FQNNGV. The V and J ends lost 5 bases and 0 bases, in that order; junction bases with no gene match: 5. The CDR3 is 15 amino acids. This CDR3 reads CASSPHSGSTDTQYF. The DNA for the CDR3 is TGTGCCAGCAGCCCGCATAGCGGGAGCACAGATACGCAGTATTTT.

The CDR3 DNA follows: TGTGCCAGCTCGTCGGGACTAGCGGGAGTCTCCTACAATGAGCAGTTCTTC. Its translation is CASSSGLAGVSYNEQFF. The J gene is TRBJ2-1, the V gene TRBV18; 14 bases are shared with TRBD2. J gave up 0 bases and V 6 bases, and 4 bases lay outside the gene matches. Per the germline V gene, CDR1 is KGHSH and CDR2 is LQKENI. CDR3 length: 17 amino acids.

V gene TRBV28 combines with J gene TRBJ2-6; tentative D call: TRBD2 (5 bases). Germline V gene data show CDR1 as MDHEN and CDR2 as SYDVKM. The length of the CDR3 is 18 residues. Trimming took off 6 bases at V and 0 bases at J, with 18 bases between the two ends. CDR3 in DNA: TGTGCCAGCAGCCCCACCGGGGAAAACAACTCTGGGGCCAACGTCCTGACTTTC. Its translation: CASSPTGENNSGANVLTF.

The rearrangement links TRBV5-4 to TRBJ1-2; 8 bases map to TRBD1. The CDR3 length is 14 residues. J was trimmed by 4 bases and V by 1 base; bases with no gene match: 3. In germline, CDR1 is SGHNT, CDR2 YYREEE (reference sequence). CDR3 protein: CASSLRTGPYGYTF. Here the CDR3 DNA reads TGTGCCAGCAGCTTGCGGACAGGGCCCTATGGCTACACCTTC.

This clone was recorded a few times. This sample includes further DNA sequences coding for the same CDR3. V usage is TRBV28 and J usage is TRBJ2-7; a weak D match, TRBD2 (6 bases). Trimming left V 6 bases short and J 4 bases short, with 7 bases between. This CDR3 comprises 11 residues. Per the germline V gene, CDR1 is MDHEN and CDR2 is SYDVKM. The CDR3 spells CASRGLYEQYF. The CDR3 DNA sequence: TGTGCCAGCAGGGGACTTTACGAGCAGTACTTC.

V usage is TRBV30 and J usage is TRBJ1-5, with D uncertain. The CDR3 length is 12 residues. Germline CDR1 is GTSNPN and CDR2 is SVGIG (reference sequence). Trimming pared 0 bases from V and 6 bases from J, leaving 6 bases between. The CDR3 protein is CAWSVESQPQHF. The CDR3 DNA reads as TGTGCCTGGAGTGTAGAGAGTCAGCCCCAGCATTTT. Full variable domain (outside the CDR3, taken from reference TRBV30 and TRBJ1-5): SQTIHQWPATLVQPVGSPLSLECTVEGTSNPNLYWYRQAAGRGLQLLFYSVGIGQISSEVPQNLSASRPQDRQFILSSKKLLLSDSGFYLCAWSVESQPQHFGDGTRLSIL.

This rearrangement joins TRBV6-1 to TRBJ1-4, with 7 bases identical to TRBD1. The trim removed 0 bases at V and 11 bases at J, leaving 6 bases unmatched. CDR1 MNHNS and CDR2 SASEGT come from the germline V gene. This CDR3 region has 14 residues. Here the CDR3 reads CASSEAGAGGKLFF. For the CDR3, the DNA is TGTGCCAGCAGTGAAGCCGGGGCAGGGGGGAAACTGTTTTTT.

This sequence joins TRBV5-6 and TRBJ2-3; D unclear. The V gene lost 4 bases and the J gene lost 6 bases, with 12 bases spanning the gap. Germline CDR1 reads SGHDT; CDR2 reads YYEEEE. CDR3 size: 13 residues. CDR3: CASSGEPHDTQYF. The CDR3 nucleotides are TGTGCCAGCAGCGGCGAGCCCCACGATACGCAGTATTTT.

This clone was counted a few times. The chain employs TRBV12-5 and TRBJ1-5; D is uncertain. The V end lost 1 base, the J end lost 5 bases, and 6 bases lay between the germline ends. Per germline, CDR1 LGHNT and CDR2 FRNRAP. The CDR3 length is 13 residues. CDR3 region: CASGLDLHQPQHF. The CDR3, as DNA: TGTGCTAGTGGTTTGGACCTTCATCAGCCCCAGCATTTT. Based on the CDR3 plus reference TRBV12-5 and TRBJ1-5, the full variable domain is DARVTQTPRHKVTEMGQEVTMRCQPILGHNTVFWYRQTMMQGLELLAYFRNRAPLDDSGMPKDRFSAEMPDATLATLKIQPSEPRDSAVYFCASGLDLHQPQHFGDGTRLSIL.

The chain uses TRBV15 and TRBJ2-7, with 7 bases fitting TRBD2. The CDR3 runs to 15 residues. V trimming: 0 bases; J trimming: 3 bases; junction bases outside the gene matches: 5. CDR1 is LNHNV, CDR2 YYDKDF, per germline (reference sequence). The CDR3 DNA follows: TGTGCCACCAGCAGAGAGCGGGACTACCTCTACGAGCAGTACTTC. Translation: CATSRERDYLYEQYF.

This chain uses TRBV18 with TRBJ1-1; TRBD1 matches at 7 bases. CDR3 length equals 15 residues. The germline gives CDR1 KGHSH, CDR2 LQKENI. V lost 2 bases and J lost 1; bases outside the gene matches: 4. The CDR3 here is CASSPGRTGNTEAFF. CDR3 in DNA: TGTGCCAGCTCACCAGGGAGGACAGGGAACACTGAAGCTTTCTTT.

The chain carries TRBV6-1 and TRBJ1-1; D is unresolved. Germline V lookup: CDR1 MNHNS, CDR2 SASEGT. This CDR3 is 10 amino acids long. Trimming took off 6 bases at V and 5 bases at J, with 4 bases between the two ends. In nucleotides, the CDR3 is TGTGCCAGCAGGAAAACTGAAGCTTTCTTT. Translation gives CASRKTEAFF.

CDR3 region: CASSLKGQPNSPLHF. Here the CDR3 DNA reads TGTGCCAGCAGCTTGAAGGGACAGCCTAATTCACCCCTCCACTTT. The chain combines TRBV5-4 with TRBJ1-6; the match to TRBD1 covers 7 bases. With V trimmed by 1 base and J by 6 bases, 4 bases remained unmatched. CDR1 and CDR2 (germline): SGHNT, YYREEE (reference sequence). CDR3 length: 15 residues.

The V gene is TRBV14, the J gene TRBJ2-4, with D hard to call. The CDR3 is 14 residues long. Trimming shortened V by 1 base and J by 10 bases, and 14 bases separated the two germline ends. From germline, CDR1 is SGHDN and CDR2 FVKESK. As DNA, the CDR3 is TGTGCCAGCAGCCAAGGAGCAGGCCTACGGATTCAGTACTTC. The encoded protein is CASSQGAGLRIQYF.

The CDR3 reads CASSARTGNTGELFF. CDR3 sequence (DNA): TGTGCCAGCAGCGCGCGGACAGGGAACACCGGGGAGCTGTTTTTT. The chain links TRBV7-7 to TRBJ2-2, with TRBD1 matching 7 bases. This CDR3 region has 15 residues. Germline V gives CDR1 SSHAT, CDR2 FNYEAQ (reference sequence). The junction had 4 bases not matched to a gene; V was cut back by 5 bases and J by 1 base.

This rearrangement joins TRBV19 to TRBJ2-2; perhaps D is TRBD1 or TRBD2 (5 bases each). V gave up 8 bases and J gave up 3 bases, with 13 bases separating them. Germline values: CDR1 LNHDA, CDR2 SQIVND (reference sequence). This CDR3 has 14 residues. Here the CDR3 DNA reads TGTGCCAGTCTTCGGGGCCGGGACACCGGGGAGCTGTTTTTT. This encodes CASLRGRDTGELFF.

This chain connects TRBV12-5 to TRBJ2-2; 8 positions agree with TRBD2. Germline loops: CDR1 LGHNT, CDR2 FRNRAP. The CDR3 sequence is 16 residues long. V lost 6 bases and J lost 6; bases outside the gene matches: 12. CDR3 sequence: CASGFNRGGAPGELFF. In DNA, the CDR3 is TGTGCTAGTGGGTTTAACCGGGGGGGGGCCCCCGGGGAGCTGTTTTTT.

This clone was found once. The chain uses TRBV7-2 and TRBJ1-2; 7 bases align to TRBD1. The V and J ends lost 5 bases and 6 bases, in that order; junction bases with no gene match: 9. Germline loops: CDR1 SGHTA, CDR2 FQGNSA. The CDR3 consists of 14 residues. CDR3 sequence: CASSPYRTGDGYTF. For the CDR3, the DNA is TGTGCCAGCAGCCCCTATCGGACAGGCGATGGCTACACCTTC.

This clone was detected a few times. The V call is TRBV5-1, the J call TRBJ2-7, with 7 bases matching TRBD1. Germline CDR1 and CDR2: SGHRS and YFSETQ. This CDR3 has 15 residues. V was pared by 0 bases and J by 4 bases, with 7 bases of the junction left unmatched. The CDR3, as DNA: TGCGCCAGCAGCTTGGGGGACAGTCGAACGTACGAGCAGTACTTC. This encodes CASSLGDSRTYEQYF.

The sample holds a few counts of this clone. The rearrangement uses TRBV7-3 and TRBJ1-2; no reliable D call. The CDR3 spans 14 residues. CDR1 is SGHTA and CDR2 is FQGTGA in the germline V gene. Between the trimmed V and J ends, which lost 4 bases and 1 base, there was a span of 10 bases. DNA for the CDR3: TGTGCCAGCAGCTCTGGCAGCGTTAACTATGGCTACACCTTC. Protein: CASSSGSVNYGYTF.

The chain has TRBV4-3 and TRBJ2-2; no clear D gene. The CDR3 sequence is 15 residues long. Germline V gene data show CDR1 as LGHNA and CDR2 as YSLEER. V lost 1 base and J 5 bases, leaving 11 bases between the germline ends. The CDR3 sequence: CASSQGYSRTGELFF. For the CDR3, the DNA is TGCGCCAGCAGCCAAGGGTACAGTAGGACCGGGGAGCTGTTTTTT.

This clone was found once. This sequence joins TRBV5-1 and TRBJ2-1, with TRBD2 matching 10 bases. Germline V gives CDR1 SGHRS, CDR2 YFSETQ. The CDR3 length is 13 residues. Trimming cost V 3 bases and J 6 bases; bases outside gene matches: 0. The CDR3 coding sequence is TGCGCCAGCAGCTGGACTAGCGGCAATGAGCAGTTCTTC. It yields the protein CASSWTSGNEQFF.